This is a list of T cell receptor beta chains from one sample in a study of CD8 T cells in ankylosing spondylitis. MiXCR was run by TCRdb on the 5' RACE reads, yielding one entry per CDR3 protein. The table has around 220,000 distinct CDR3 sequences, roughly a tenth seen once. Material for sequencing was blood, either unsorted or a sorted T cell fraction (not recorded which). Every receptor here comes from a male donor with ankylosing spondylitis or in good health (not recorded which). Both conserved end residues are part of each CDR3. The order of the fields is D gene, J gene, V gene, clone size, CDR3 protein, CDR3 DNA. A D gene is named only where the DNA matches it firmly. Clone sizes are given selectively: once, few, many, or a class where the clone is expanded.

>NA|TRBJ2-5|TRBV5-1|many
CASSLGGNQETQYF
TGCGCCAGCAGCTTAGGAGGGAACCAAGAGACCCAGTACTTC
>NA|TRBJ1-3|TRBV20-1|few
CSARTQDRGAGNTIYF
TGCAGTGCTAGGACTCAGGATCGGGGGGCGGGAAACACCATATATTTT
>NA|TRBJ2-3|TRBV7-9|many
CASSLVTRGEDTQYF
TGTGCCAGCAGCTTAGTGACCAGGGGAGAGGATACGCAGTATTTT
>NA|TRBJ2-7|TRBV21-1|NA
CASSKVEARSSYEQYF
TGTGCCAGCAGCAAAGTGGAGGCCCGAAGCTCCTACGAGCAGTACTTC
>NA|TRBJ1-3|TRBV9|NA
CASSGGTSFSGNTIYF
TGTGCCAGCAGCGGGGGGACATCCTTCTCTGGAAACACCATATATTTT
>TRBD1|TRBJ1-6|TRBV5-1|many
CASSLGETGTAPLHF
TGCGCCAGCAGCTTGGGGGAGACAGGGACGGCACCCCTCCACTTT
>TRBD1|TRBJ2-5|TRBV28|many
CASSQQGDLRETQYF
TGTGCCAGCAGCCAACAGGGGGACCTAAGGGAGACCCAGTACTTC
>TRBD1|TRBJ1-2|TRBV7-9|many
CASSQQAGTENIGYTF
TGTGCCAGCAGCCAACAAGCCGGGACAGAGAACATAGGCTACACCTTC
>TRBD1|TRBJ2-1|TRBV30|few
CAWSRSSGTGVREQFF
TGTGCCTGGAGTCGTTCGTCAGGGACAGGGGTCCGGGAGCAGTTCTTC
>TRBD1|TRBJ2-3|TRBV2|many
CASTSPGQGHLDTQYF
TGTGCCAGCACTTCACCGGGACAGGGGCATTTGGATACGCAGTATTTT
>NA|TRBJ2-5|TRBV4-2|many
CASSQATLALETQYF
TGTGCCAGCAGCCAAGCGACCCTAGCATTGGAGACCCAGTACTTC
>TRBD1|TRBJ1-2|TRBV27|many
CASSLAGQGNGYTF
TGTGCCAGCAGTTTAGCGGGACAGGGGAACGGCTACACCTTC
>NA|TRBJ2-5|TRBV20-1|few
CSARDGGSETQYF
TGCAGTGCTAGGGATGGGGGGTCGGAGACCCAGTACTTC
>NA|TRBJ1-1|TRBV12-3/TRBV12-4|NA
CASSSPPNTEAFF
TGTGCCAGCAGTTCCCCACCGAACACTGAAGCTTTCTTT
>NA|TRBJ2-3|TRBV10-3|NA
CAISKSTDSPDTQYF
TGTGCCATCAGTAAATCGACGGACAGCCCAGATACGCAGTATTTT
>TRBD1|TRBJ2-1|TRBV19|few
CASSSGTGAKGEQFF
TGTGCCAGTAGTAGTGGGACAGGGGCCAAAGGTGAGCAGTTCTTC
>TRBD2|TRBJ2-5|TRBV11-2|NA
CACSFRGVSEETQYF
TGTGCCTGCAGCTTCCGGGGGGTTTCGGAAGAGACCCAGTACTTC
>NA|TRBJ1-1|TRBV5-8|many
CASSPRPGLNLEAFF
TGTGCCAGCAGCCCCCGTCCAGGGTTAAACCTTGAAGCTTTCTTT
>NA|TRBJ1-1|TRBV11-2|many
CASSLELSATEAFF
TGTGCCAGCAGCTTAGAGCTGTCAGCCACTGAAGCTTTCTTT
>NA|TRBJ1-1|TRBV20-1|many
CSASRGERDTEAFF
TGCAGTGCTAGCCGGGGGGAAAGGGACACTGAAGCTTTCTTT
>TRBD1|TRBJ1-3|TRBV6-1|many
CASSRQGASSGNTIYF
TGTGCCAGCAGTCGACAGGGGGCCAGCTCTGGAAACACCATATATTTT
>NA|TRBJ2-7|TRBV20-1|NA
CSALAPGTYEQYF
TGCAGTGCCCTGGCTCCGGGTACCTACGAGCAGTACTTC
>NA|TRBJ2-1|TRBV11-2|few
CASSFDRNNEQFF
TGTGCCAGCAGCTTCGATAGGAACAATGAGCAGTTCTTC
>NA|TRBJ1-1|TRBV7-9|NA
CAGTFGARDTEAFF
TGTGCCGGAACCTTTGGGGCGCGGGACACTGAAGCTTTCTTT
>TRBD1|TRBJ2-7|TRBV7-9|few
CASSPGTGRMGYF
TGTGCCAGCAGCCCCGGGACAGGCCGAATGGGGTACTTC
>NA|TRBJ2-3|TRBV4-2|few
CAISPGTRGTDTQYF
TGTGCCATCAGCCCCGGGACCCGCGGCACAGATACGCAGTATTTT
>TRBD1|TRBJ2-6|TRBV10-3|few
CATDPGQTFSGANVLTF
TGTGCCACCGACCCGGGACAGACTTTCTCTGGGGCCAACGTCCTGACTTTC
>NA|TRBJ1-1|TRBV7-2|many
CASSLGRMRAEAFF
TGTGCCAGCAGCTTAGGACGGATGAGGGCTGAAGCTTTCTTT
>NA|TRBJ2-3|TRBV24-1|many
CATSDLRLEDTQYF
TGTGCCACCAGTGATCTCCGACTAGAGGATACGCAGTATTTT
>NA|TRBJ2-2|TRBV20-1|many
CSARGGATGELFF
TGCAGTGCTAGGGGGGGGGCCACCGGGGAGCTGTTTTTT
>NA|TRBJ2-4|TRBV5-1|NA
CASTTGTVKNIQYF
TGCGCCAGCACCACAGGCACAGTAAAAAACATTCAGTACTTC
>NA|TRBJ2-7|TRBV20-1|few
CSARERGRSGSEQYF
TGCAGTGCTAGAGAAAGAGGGCGGAGTGGATCCGAGCAGTACTTC
>NA|TRBJ2-4|TRBV9|many
CASSVGGTINIQYF
TGTGCCAGCAGCGTAGGCGGCACGATTAACATTCAGTACTTC
>NA|TRBJ2-1|TRBV4-2|many
CASSPVLASYNEQFF
TGTGCCAGCAGCCCTGTGTTGGCCTCCTACAATGAGCAGTTCTTC
>TRBD1|TRBJ1-1|TRBV6-1|NA
CASGDSLARNTEAFF
TGTGCCAGCGGGGACAGTTTGGCTAGGAACACTGAAGCTTTCTTT
>TRBD2|TRBJ2-3|TRBV12-3/TRBV12-4|many
CASSTSGGGLGTDTQYF
TGTGCCAGCAGTACCTCGGGGGGGGGGCTTGGCACAGATACGCAGTATTTT
>TRBD1|TRBJ2-5|TRBV5-1|many
CASSLGQGQETQYF
TGCGCCAGCAGCCTCGGACAGGGCCAAGAGACCCAGTACTTC